This record covers a single T cell receptor (beta chain). What it binds is unknown. The entry originates in a study of cytomegalovirus exposure and HLA in healthy donors. Study-wide results and caveats: A cluster of highly shared sequence variants was likely a sequencing artifact. Testing in vitro showed three CMV-associated chains specific for CMV antigens. A later analysis found TCR association rates differed by HLA locus, highest for DRB1 and lowest for HLA-C.

The PCR was carried out with 60 Vbeta primers and 13 Jbeta primers. In the authors' methods: Later work found 80 million or so unique TCR beta chains, with 10 million to 14 million shared. Using immunoSEQ multiplex PCR, the repertoire was profiled, and TCRdb retains in-frame clones only, with some absent. For V, J and clone size, that table is used; D and trimming come from the DNA. The table has 170,000 or so clones, 70% to 75% seen once; the top ten hold about 2.7%. Germline assignment: CDR1 SGHRS and CDR2 YFSETQ. The CDR3 runs 12 residues. Trimming removed 4 bases at V and 10 bases at J, with 11 bases between.

The receptor comes from a male donor in good health and CMV-seronegative. The V and J genes are TRBV5-1 and TRBJ2-2; D is possibly TRBD1 (5 bases). The sequencing sample was made of PBMCs. The CDR3 region is CASSPTDTELFF. The CDR3 DNA sequence: TGCGCCAGCAGCCCGACAGACACGGAGCTGTTTTTT.